This is a list of T cell receptor beta chains from one sample in a study of shared clonotypes between healthy human individuals. Some clones are missing from TCRdb's copy, which holds only in-frame ones; the method was immunoSEQ multiplex PCR. The sample lists 2 million to 2.5 million clones, more than 90% occurring once. The sequenced sample was naive CD4+ T cells sorted from blood. The source is a man aged 18-30 years in good health. CDR3s include the opening cysteine and the closing phenylalanine or tryptophan. D genes are given only for firm matches. Part of the rows lack a size; the others show once, few, many or a class for expanded clones.

clone_size j_call d_call v_call cdr3_aa cdr3_nt
. TRBJ2-5 TRBD1 TRBV7-9 CASSLGDRGGETQYF TGTGCCAGCAGCTTGGGGGACAGGGGTGGAGAGACCCAGTACTTC
. TRBJ2-5 . TRBV11-2 CASSLAPQETQYF TGTGCCAGCAGCTTAGCCCCCCAAGAGACCCAGTACTTC
. TRBJ1-3 . TRBV11-2 CASSPQVSGNTIYF TGTGCCAGCAGCCCCCAAGTCTCTGGAAACACCATATATTTT
. TRBJ2-7 . TRBV7-7 CASSPLGAEQYF TGTGCTAGCAGCCCACTGGGAGCCGAGCAGTACTTC
. TRBJ1-2 . TRBV5-4 CASSLAGVDGYTF TGTGCCAGCAGCTTGGCAGGGGTTGATGGCTACACCTTC
. TRBJ1-2 TRBD1 TRBV5-1 CASSSNWDSWLYGYTF TGCGCCAGCAGCTCCAATTGGGACAGTTGGCTTTATGGCTACACCTTC
. TRBJ1-2 . TRBV10-3 CAIRSPAYYGYTF TGTGCCATCAGATCGCCCGCATACTATGGCTACACCTTC
. TRBJ2-3 TRBD2 TRBV27 CASSLSHPGTSGGARGTQYF TGTGCCAGCAGTTTATCCCACCCCGGGACTAGCGGGGGGGCCAGGGGTACGCAGTATTTT
. TRBJ2-7 TRBD1 TRBV25-1 CASSAPGQGLYEQYF TGTGCCAGCAGTGCCCCGGGACAGGGATTATACGAGCAGTACTTC
. TRBJ1-2 . TRBV4-1 CASSQDEADRLNGYTF TGCGCCAGCAGCCAAGATGAAGCAGACCGACTAAATGGCTACACCTTC
. TRBJ2-7 . TRBV6-6 CASSLPGSSYEQYF TGTGCCAGCAGTTTACCCGGGAGCTCCTACGAGCAGTACTTC
. TRBJ2-2 . TRBV5-1 CASSLAAEKGTGELFF TGCGCCAGCAGCTTGGCCGCGGAAAAGGGCACCGGGGAGCTGTTTTTT
. TRBJ2-5 TRBD2 TRBV10-2 CASSLAGRIQETQYF TGCGCCAGCAGTCTAGCGGGCCGAATCCAAGAGACCCAGTACTTC
once TRBJ2-7 . TRBV6-6 CASSAAKVGSYEQYF TGTGCCAGCAGTGCCGCTAAGGTCGGCTCCTACGAGCAGTACTTC
. TRBJ2-1 . TRBV19 CASSAGLLLYNEQFF TGTGCCAGTAGTGCGGGACTTCTCCTCTACAATGAGCAGTTCTTC
. TRBJ2-1 TRBD2 TRBV7-9 CASSLKGGLADSYNEQFF TGTGCCAGCAGCTTAAAGGGGGGACTAGCGGACTCCTACAATGAGCAGTTCTTC
. TRBJ2-3 . TRBV21-1 CASSKADRGTDTQYF TGTGCCAGCAGCAAAGCAGACAGGGGCACAGATACGCAGTATTTT
. TRBJ1-2 . TRBV2 CASTDTAANGYTF TGTGCCAGCACTGACACGGCTGCCAATGGCTACACCTTC
. TRBJ2-5 . TRBV6-5 CASSYGLQETQYF TGTGCCAGCAGTTACGGCCTACAAGAGACCCAGTACTTC
. TRBJ1-3 . TRBV6-1 CASSETGNTIYF TGTGCCAGCTCCGAGACTGGAAACACCATATATTTT
. TRBJ2-2 TRBD1 TRBV5-1 CASSSTGGTLITGELFF TGCGCCAGCAGCTCTACAGGGGGCACCTTGATCACCGGGGAGCTGTTTTTT
. TRBJ1-5 . TRBV28 CASSYQGRGNQPQHF TGTGCCAGCAGTTATCAGGGCAGGGGCAATCAGCCCCAGCATTTT
. TRBJ1-1 . TRBV6-5 CASSYSGDNTEAFF TGTGCCAGCAGTTACAGTGGTGACAACACTGAAGCTTTCTTT
. TRBJ1-2 . TRBV9 CASSVRGREGYTF TGTGCCAGCAGCGTCAGGGGAAGGGAAGGCTACACCTTC
. TRBJ1-3 . TRBV30 CLAIRAGNTIYF TGCTTAGCTATCCGGGCCGGAAACACCATATATTTT
once TRBJ2-7 . TRBV27 CASSFSGPYEQYF TGTGCCAGCAGTTTCAGCGGCCCCTACGAGCAGTACTTC
. TRBJ2-1 TRBD2 TRBV11-1 CASSLVPQRLAGENEQFF TGTGCCAGCAGCTTAGTCCCACAACGACTAGCGGGGGAGAATGAGCAGTTCTTC
. TRBJ1-2 . TRBV27 CASSFLGRANGYTF TGTGCCAGCAGTTTCCTGGGCAGGGCCAATGGCTACACCTTC
. TRBJ1-5 TRBD1 TRBV7-9 CASSLGSGTGGLPQHF TGTGCCAGCAGCTTAGGGTCCGGGACAGGGGGCTTGCCCCAGCATTTT
. TRBJ1-2 . TRBV19 CASTAGASYTF TGTGCCAGTACCGCCGGGGCTAGCTACACCTTC
. TRBJ1-6 TRBD1 TRBV6-1 CASSDRGSYNSPLHF TGTGCCAGCAGCGACAGGGGATCCTATAATTCACCCCTCCACTTT
. TRBJ2-2 TRBD2 TRBV10-1 CASSGVAGVAGELFF TGCGCCAGCAGTGGTGTAGCGGGGGTAGCCGGGGAGCTGTTTTTT
. TRBJ2-7 TRBD2 TRBV27 CASSFRTSGTLQRPYEQYF TGTGCCAGCAGCTTCAGGACTAGCGGGACCCTACAGCGTCCCTACGAGCAGTACTTC
. TRBJ1-2 . TRBV19 CASSIEGARYGYTF TGTGCCAGTAGTATAGAAGGGGCAAGGTATGGCTACACCTTC
few TRBJ2-1 TRBD2 TRBV9 CASSLSGSSYNEQFF TGTGCCAGCAGCCTTAGCGGGAGCTCCTACAATGAGCAGTTCTTC